This T cell receptor (beta chain) originates from a study of blood T cell repertoires in COVID-19. The sample holds one count of this clone. The repertoire was sequenced with immunoSEQ multiplex PCR; TCRdb's copy has only in-frame clones and lacks some. The sample contains about 270,000 clones, more than 75% of which appear only once. The sample comprised peripheral blood. The TCR comes from a man aged 35-49 years who had recovered from COVID-19.

The CDR3 sequence: CASSFQRDWTKSDTQYF. DNA for the CDR3: TGTGCCAGCAGTTTCCAAAGGGACTGGACTAAATCAGATACGCAGTATTTT. V is TRBV27 and J is TRBJ2-3; tentative D call: TRBD2 (6 bases). Germline CDR1 MNHEY, CDR2 SMNVEV (reference sequence). With 3 bases removed from V and 4 bases from J, the gap between germline ends came to 20 bases. The CDR3 length is 17 residues.